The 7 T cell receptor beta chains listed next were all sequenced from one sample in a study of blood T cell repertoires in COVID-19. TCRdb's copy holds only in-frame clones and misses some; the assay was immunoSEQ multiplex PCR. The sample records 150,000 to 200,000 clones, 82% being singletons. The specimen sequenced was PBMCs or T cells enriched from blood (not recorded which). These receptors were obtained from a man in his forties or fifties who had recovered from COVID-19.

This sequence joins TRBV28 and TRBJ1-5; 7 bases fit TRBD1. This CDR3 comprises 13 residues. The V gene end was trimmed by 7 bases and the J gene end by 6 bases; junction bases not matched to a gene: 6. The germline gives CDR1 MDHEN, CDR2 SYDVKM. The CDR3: CASIKGAVQPQHF. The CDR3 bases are TGTGCCAGCATTAAGGGGGCGGTTCAGCCCCAGCATTTT.

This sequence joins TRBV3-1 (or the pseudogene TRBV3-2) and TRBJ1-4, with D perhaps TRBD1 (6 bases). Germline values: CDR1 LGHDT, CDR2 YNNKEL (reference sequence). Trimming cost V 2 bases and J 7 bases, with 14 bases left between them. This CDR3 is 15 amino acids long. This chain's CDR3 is CASSQYRVVGEKLFF. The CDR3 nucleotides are TGTGCCAGCAGCCAATACAGGGTAGTCGGTGAAAAACTGTTTTTT.

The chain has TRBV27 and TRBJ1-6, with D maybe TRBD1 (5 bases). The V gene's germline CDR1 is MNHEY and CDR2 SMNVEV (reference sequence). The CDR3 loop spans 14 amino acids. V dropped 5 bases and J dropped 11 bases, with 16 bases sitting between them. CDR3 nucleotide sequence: TGTGCCAGCAGTACCCTCGGGGGGGGGACACCCCTCCACTTT. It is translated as CASSTLGGGTPLHF.

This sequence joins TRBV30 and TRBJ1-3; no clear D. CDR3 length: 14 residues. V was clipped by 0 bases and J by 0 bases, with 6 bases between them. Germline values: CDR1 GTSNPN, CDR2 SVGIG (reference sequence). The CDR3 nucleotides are TGTGCCTGGAGTGTATCCCACTCTGGAAACACCATATATTTT. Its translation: CAWSVSHSGNTIYF.

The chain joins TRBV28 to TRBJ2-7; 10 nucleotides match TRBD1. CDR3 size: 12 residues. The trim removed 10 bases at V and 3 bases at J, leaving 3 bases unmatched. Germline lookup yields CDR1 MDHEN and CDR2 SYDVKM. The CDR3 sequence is CATGQGVYEQYF. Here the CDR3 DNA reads TGTGCCACCGGACAGGGGGTCTACGAGCAGTACTTC.

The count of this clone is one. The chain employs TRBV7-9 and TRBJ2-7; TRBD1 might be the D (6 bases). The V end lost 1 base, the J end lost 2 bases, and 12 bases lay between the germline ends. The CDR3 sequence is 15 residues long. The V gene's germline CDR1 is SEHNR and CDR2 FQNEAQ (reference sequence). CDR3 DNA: TGTGCCAGCAGCTTAGGGGACACCCGAACCTACGAGCAGTACTTC. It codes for CASSLGDTRTYEQYF.

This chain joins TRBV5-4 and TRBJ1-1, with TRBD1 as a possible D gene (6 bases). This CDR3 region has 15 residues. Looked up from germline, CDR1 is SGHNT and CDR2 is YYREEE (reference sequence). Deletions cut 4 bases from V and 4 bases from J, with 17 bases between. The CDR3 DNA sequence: TGTGCCAGCAGCCTTTTGGGGGGGGCCCCCACTGAAGCTTTCTTT. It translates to CASSLLGGAPTEAFF.